The 26 T cell receptor beta chains given below trace back to one sample, sequenced in a study of blood T cell repertoires in COVID-19. Sequencing used immunoSEQ multiplex PCR; TCRdb keeps in-frame clones, though not all of them. The table has under 250,000 clones, roughly 88% seen once. Sequencing was performed on PBMCs or T cells enriched from blood (not recorded which). The receptors were sampled from a woman in her thirties who had been exposed to COVID-19.

The chain links TRBV7-2 to TRBJ1-4, with 7 bases aligning to TRBD1. V was pared by 1 base and J by 3 bases, with 5 bases of the junction left unmatched. The CDR3 is made up of 16 amino acids. Germline loops: CDR1 SGHTA, CDR2 FQGNSA. The CDR3 bases are TGTGCCAGCAGCTTAGGGCGACAGGGAGCTAATGAAAAACTGTTTTTT. Amino acid sequence: CASSLGRQGANEKLFF.

V usage is TRBV5-5 and J usage is TRBJ1-1, with 9 bases identical to TRBD1. V trimming: 3 bases; J trimming: 4 bases; junction bases outside the gene matches: 7. Germline V CDR1 and CDR2: SGHKS, YYEKEE (reference sequence). The CDR3 consists of 15 residues. This CDR3 reads CASSSTQGAFTEAFF. The CDR3, as DNA: TGTGCCAGCAGCTCCACACAGGGGGCCTTCACTGAAGCTTTCTTT.

V gene TRBV4-2 combines with J gene TRBJ2-7; D remains unclear. Germline lookup yields CDR1 LGHNA and CDR2 YNFKEQ. This CDR3 is built from 15 residues. Deletions cut 0 bases from V and 0 bases from J, with 9 bases between. The CDR3 reads CASSQDQARSYEQYF. The CDR3 coding sequence is TGTGCCAGCAGCCAAGATCAAGCCCGCTCCTACGAGCAGTACTTC.

The V gene is TRBV7-6, the J gene TRBJ1-1; unclear D gene. This CDR3 is 14 amino acids long. Deletions cut 2 bases from V and 1 base from J, with 8 bases between. From germline, CDR1 is SGHVS and CDR2 FNYEAQ. The CDR3: CASSLIAGNTEAFF. Written as DNA, the CDR3 is TGTGCCAGCAGCTTAATCGCAGGGAACACTGAAGCTTTCTTT.

V usage is TRBV19 and J usage is TRBJ1-2; D is uncertain. The CDR3 has 13 residues. V was clipped by 3 bases and J by 8 bases, with 13 bases between them. CDR1 LNHDA and CDR2 SQIVND come from the germline V gene (reference sequence). This chain's CDR3 is CASSISPRGGYTF. As DNA, the CDR3 is TGTGCCAGTAGTATTAGTCCCCGCGGGGGCTACACCTTC.

The chain uses TRBV7-9 and TRBJ1-1; D might be TRBD1 (5 bases). This CDR3 contains 14 residues. The ends were cut back, 2 bases at V and 5 bases at J, with 12 bases in the middle. Germline CDR1 and CDR2: SEHNR and FQNEAQ (reference sequence). The CDR3 region is CASSLPGVGTEAFF. The CDR3 coding sequence is TGTGCCAGCAGCTTACCGGGGGTAGGGACTGAAGCTTTCTTT.

Here the CDR3 reads CASSVGFRTGSYEQYF. The CDR3 coding sequence is TGTGCCAGCAGCGTAGGATTTAGGACAGGGTCCTACGAGCAGTACTTC. This rearrangement joins TRBV9 to TRBJ2-7, with 8 bases aligning to TRBD1. This CDR3 region has 16 residues. Per germline, CDR1 SGDLS and CDR2 YYNGEE. With 0 bases clipped from V and 1 base from J, the junction kept 6 bases outside the gene matches.

The V and J genes are TRBV7-3 and TRBJ2-5; D is perhaps TRBD2 (6 bases). V lost 5 bases, J lost 4 bases, and 11 bases lay in between. Germline CDR1 and CDR2: SGHTA and FQGTGA. CDR3 size: 13 residues. In DNA, the CDR3 is TGTGCCAGCAGCCGGGACTGGGGAGAGACCCAGTACTTC. Amino acid sequence: CASSRDWGETQYF.

V is TRBV19 and J is TRBJ1-1, with TRBD1 matching over 7 bases. This CDR3 comprises 17 residues. The germline CDR1 and CDR2 sequences are LNHDA and SQIVND (reference sequence). With V trimmed by 5 bases and J by 0 bases, 12 bases remained unmatched. The CDR3 here is CASSQNPRDSLNTEAFF. The CDR3, as DNA: TGTGCCAGTAGTCAAAATCCCCGGGACAGCCTGAACACTGAAGCTTTCTTT.

V and J are TRBV24-1 and TRBJ2-1; 10 nucleotides agree with TRBD2. The CDR3 is made up of 16 amino acids. The V gene's germline CDR1 is KGHDR and CDR2 SFDVKD. V lost 7 bases to trimming and J lost 10 bases; unmatched junction nucleotides: 15. CDR3: CATRPTASGSLGEQFF. As DNA, the CDR3 is TGTGCCACCAGACCTACCGCTAGCGGGAGTCTCGGGGAGCAGTTCTTC.

The chain links TRBV3-1 (or the pseudogene TRBV3-2) to TRBJ1-2; D gene unclear. V was cut by 0 bases and J by 4 bases, with 15 bases left in between. The length of the CDR3 is 16 residues. CDR1 and CDR2 (germline): LGHDT, YNNKEL (reference sequence). The CDR3 bases are TGTGCCAGCAGCCAAGAGGGCACAGCTCTTATCTATGGCTACACCTTC. Translating gives CASSQEGTALIYGYTF.

The chain couples TRBV30 to TRBJ2-5, with D tentatively TRBD2 (6 bases). CDR3 length equals 15 residues. CDR1 and CDR2 from the germline V gene are GTSNPN and SVGIG (reference sequence). V lost 2 bases, J lost 7 bases, and 20 bases lay in between. This CDR3 reads CAWSLPRGSGGTQYF. DNA of the CDR3: TGTGCCTGGAGTCTACCCCGCGGGTCCGGGGGGACCCAGTACTTC.

V gene TRBV5-4 combines with J gene TRBJ2-7; no clear D gene. Germline CDR1 reads SGHNT; CDR2 reads YYREEE (reference sequence). The V and J ends lost 2 bases and 0 bases respectively, with 6 bases between them. The CDR3 covers 13 residues. The CDR3 sequence is CASSFVSSYEQYF. The CDR3 bases are TGTGCCAGCAGCTTTGTCAGCTCCTACGAGCAGTACTTC.

The rearrangement links TRBV11-2 to TRBJ1-1, with 12 nucleotides matching TRBD1. CDR1 SGHAT and CDR2 FQNNGV come from the germline V gene. The CDR3 sequence is 16 residues long. The V gene end was trimmed by 5 bases and the J gene end by 3 bases; junction bases not matched to a gene: 7. The CDR3 nucleotides read TGTGCCAGCAGCCCCGGGACAGGGGGCTTGGACACTGAAGCTTTCTTT. Amino acid sequence: CASSPGTGGLDTEAFF.

The J gene is TRBJ2-7, the V gene TRBV7-9; TRBD1 aligns across 7 bases. J gave up 4 bases and V 5 bases, and 2 bases lay outside the gene matches. This CDR3 region has 12 residues. Per the germline V gene, CDR1 is SEHNR and CDR2 is FQNEAQ (reference sequence). The DNA for the CDR3 is TGTGCCAGCAGCGCAGGGGGTTACGAGCAGTACTTC. This sequence encodes CASSAGGYEQYF.

The chain carries TRBV2 and TRBJ2-7; possibly TRBD2 for D (6 bases). The CDR3 spans 14 residues. V was shortened by 6 bases and J by 3 bases, with 15 bases between the two germline ends. Germline CDR1 and CDR2: SNHLY and FYNNEI. The CDR3 region has the DNA TGTGCCAGCAGACCTTGGACTAACGTCTACGAGCAGTACTTC. Translating it yields CASRPWTNVYEQYF.

In this sample, this clone turned up a few times. The chain joins TRBV6-5 to TRBJ2-2, with 9 bases identical to TRBD1. Germline-derived CDR1 and CDR2 are MNHEY and SVGAGI. The CDR3 is made up of 14 amino acids. J was trimmed by 4 bases and V by 6 bases; bases with no gene match: 3. The CDR3 nucleotides read TGTGCCAGCAGGGGACAGGGAGTCACCGGGGAGCTGTTTTTT. Amino acid sequence: CASRGQGVTGELFF.

The CDR3 here is CASSAGQGITDTQYF. Written as DNA, the CDR3 is TGTGCCAGCAGCGCCGGACAGGGGATCACAGATACGCAGTATTTT. J is TRBJ2-3 and V is TRBV7-7; the match to TRBD1 covers 9 bases. The germline V gene encodes CDR1 SSHAT and CDR2 FNYEAQ (reference sequence). The CDR3 sequence is 15 residues long. Germline trimming cut 5 bases from V and 2 bases from J; bases unmatched to any gene: 5.

The V and J genes are TRBV4-1 and TRBJ1-1; 11 bases agree with TRBD1. Germline V gene sequence: CDR1 MGHRA, CDR2 YSYEKL. The CDR3 has 16 amino acids. V shed 2 bases and J 4 bases; nucleotides not matched to a gene: 6. CDR3 sequence (DNA): TGCGCCAGCAGCCAAACAGTAGGGACAGGGGGCACTGAAGCTTTCTTT. Translated: CASSQTVGTGGTEAFF.

This chain links TRBV9 with TRBJ2-3; 11 bases align to TRBD2. The junction had 4 bases not matched to a gene; V was cut back by 2 bases and J by 5 bases. Per the germline V gene, CDR1 is SGDLS and CDR2 is YYNGEE. The CDR3 loop spans 15 amino acids. The CDR3, as DNA: TGTGCCAGCAGCGTGCAACTAGCGGGAGAAGATACGCAGTATTTT. It encodes CASSVQLAGEDTQYF. The variable domain in full, completed from reference TRBV9 and TRBJ2-3, reads DSGVTQTPKHLITATGQRVTLRCSPRSGDLSVYWYQQSLDQGLQFLIQYYNGEERAKGNILERFSAQQFPDLHSELNLSSLELGDSALYFCASSVQLAGEDTQYFGPGTRLTVL.

This chain connects TRBV5-6 to TRBJ1-4; D might be TRBD1 (5 bases). The length of the CDR3 is 15 residues. Deletions cut 2 bases from V and 3 bases from J, with 11 bases between. The germline V gene has CDR1 SGHDT and CDR2 YYEEEE. The CDR3 DNA reads TGTGCCAGCAGCTTAACCGGGACTCCTAATGAAAAACTGTTTTTT. Translation: CASSLTGTPNEKLFF.

This rearrangement joins TRBV2 to TRBJ2-5; 8 nucleotides align to TRBD2. The CDR3 loop spans 19 amino acids. Germline V gives CDR1 SNHLY, CDR2 FYNNEI. The ends lost 3 bases at V and 3 bases at J; junction bases unmatched: 18. CDR3 DNA: TGTGCCAGCAGTGATGGGCTAAGCGGGAGTCGTATTCGTAAAGAGACCCAGTACTTC. Translating it yields CASSDGLSGSRIRKETQYF.

This rearrangement joins TRBV5-1 to TRBJ2-3; 9 positions agree with TRBD2. The V gene end was trimmed by 0 bases and the J gene end by 2 bases; junction bases not matched to a gene: 7. The length of the CDR3 is 17 residues. Germline CDR1 SGHRS, CDR2 YFSETQ. CDR3 nucleotides: TGCGCCAGCAGCTTGGGTTGGACTAGCGCCGACACAGATACGCAGTATTTT. It codes for CASSLGWTSADTDTQYF.

This clone occurred many times. The sample carries other DNA sequences with the same CDR3. The genes are TRBV28 and TRBJ2-7, with 7 bases aligning to TRBD1. CDR1 and CDR2 (germline): MDHEN, SYDVKM. The CDR3 loop spans 15 amino acids. The ends lost 2 bases at V and 5 bases at J; junction bases unmatched: 9. This chain's CDR3 is CASSLGDSPSDEQYF. The CDR3 bases are TGTGCCAGCAGTTTAGGGGACAGCCCCTCGGACGAGCAGTACTTC.

The genes are TRBV2 and TRBJ2-1, with TRBD1 matching 11 bases. V was pared by 6 bases and J by 2 bases, with 0 bases of the junction left unmatched. CDR1 is SNHLY, CDR2 FYNNEI, per germline. The CDR3 is 14 residues long. DNA for the CDR3: TGTGCCAGCAGGGGACAGGGGGCCTACAATGAGCAGTTCTTC. Residues: CASRGQGAYNEQFF. The variable domain in full, with the rest retrieved from reference TRBV2 and TRBJ2-1, is EPEVTQTPSHQVTQMGQEVILRCVPISNHLYFYWYRQILGQKVEFLVSFYNNEISEKSEIFDDQFSVERPDGSNFTLKIRSTKLEDSAMYFCASRGQGAYNEQFFGPGTRLTVL.

Only a few counts were recorded for this clone. CDR3 protein: CASTPTGNRYGYTF. CDR3 nucleotide sequence: TGTGCCAGTACCCCGACAGGGAACCGCTATGGCTACACCTTC. The J gene is TRBJ1-2, the V gene TRBV19; 7 nucleotides line up with TRBD1. In germline, CDR1 is LNHDA, CDR2 SQIVND (reference sequence). The CDR3 is made up of 14 amino acids. J was trimmed by 4 bases and V by 7 bases; bases with no gene match: 9.